A selection of T cell receptor beta chains follows, all from one sample in a study of radiation and T cells in renal cell carcinoma. This table comes from immunoSEQ multiplex PCR, and its TCRdb copy is limited to in-frame clones, with some not included. The sample has around 78,000 clones, roughly nine tenths seen once. The source material was blood, sampled from a patient whose treatment included radiotherapy and nephrectomy. Receptor source: a woman aged 70-85 years with renal cell carcinoma. Both conserved end residues are part of each CDR3. The D gene is left open where the match is weak. Clone size appears in some rows only: once, few, many, or a class for an expanded clone.

CDR3nt: TGTGCCAGCAGCCAACAGGGGGCAGGGGAGACCCAGTACTTC; CDR3aa: CASSQQGAGETQYF; abundance: NA; v_gene: TRBV14; j_gene: TRBJ2-5; d_gene: TRBD1
CDR3nt: TGTGCTAGTGGACCTAGCGGGGGGGGTTACAATGAGCAGTTCTTC; CDR3aa: CASGPSGGGYNEQFF; abundance: NA; v_gene: TRBV12-5; j_gene: TRBJ2-1; d_gene: TRBD2
CDR3nt: TGCGCCAGCAGCGCCCGGTGGCGGGGGGCCTCTAACACCGGGGAGCTGTTTTTT; CDR3aa: CASSARWRGASNTGELFF; abundance: NA; v_gene: TRBV5-1; j_gene: TRBJ2-2; d_gene: TRBD2
CDR3nt: TGTGCCAGTAGTACTCCGACAGGGTATGCTGAAGCTTTCTTT; CDR3aa: CASSTPTGYAEAFF; abundance: NA; v_gene: TRBV19; j_gene: TRBJ1-1; d_gene: TRBD1
CDR3nt: TGTGCCAGCAGTGCAAGTAGCAATCAGCCCCAGCATTTT; CDR3aa: CASSASSNQPQHF; abundance: NA; v_gene: TRBV6-5; j_gene: TRBJ1-5; d_gene: NA
CDR3nt: TGCGCCAGCAGCCCGTCAGGGGGTTGGGACTATGGCTACACCTTC; CDR3aa: CASSPSGGWDYGYTF; abundance: NA; v_gene: TRBV4-1; j_gene: TRBJ1-2; d_gene: TRBD1
CDR3nt: TGTGCCAGCAGCGACTCCGGCTGGAACACTGAAGCTTTCTTT; CDR3aa: CASSDSGWNTEAFF; abundance: once; v_gene: TRBV9; j_gene: TRBJ1-1; d_gene: NA
CDR3nt: TGTGCCAGCAGCTTGAGTAATTCACCCCTCCACTTT; CDR3aa: CASSLSNSPLHF; abundance: NA; v_gene: TRBV5-6; j_gene: TRBJ1-6; d_gene: NA
CDR3nt: TGTGCCAGCAGTGGCCTTAGTCCCGAGCAGTTCTTC; CDR3aa: CASSGLSPEQFF; abundance: NA; v_gene: TRBV6-5; j_gene: TRBJ2-1; d_gene: NA
CDR3nt: TGTGCCAGCAGCTTAGAGCTAGCGGGGGGCTACGAGCAGTACTTC; CDR3aa: CASSLELAGGYEQYF; abundance: NA; v_gene: TRBV7-2; j_gene: TRBJ2-7; d_gene: TRBD2
CDR3nt: TGTGCCAGCTCGACCCGGGACTTGGGGGAGACCCAGTACTTC; CDR3aa: CASSTRDLGETQYF; abundance: NA; v_gene: TRBV18; j_gene: TRBJ2-5; d_gene: NA
CDR3nt: TGTGCCAGCAGCCAAGTGGGCTCTTGGGGAGGTACGCAGTATTTT; CDR3aa: CASSQVGSWGGTQYF; abundance: NA; v_gene: TRBV14; j_gene: TRBJ2-3; d_gene: NA
CDR3nt: TGTGCCAGCAGCCCAGAGGACAGGGTCTATGGCTACACCTTC; CDR3aa: CASSPEDRVYGYTF; abundance: NA; v_gene: TRBV11-3; j_gene: TRBJ1-2; d_gene: TRBD1
CDR3nt: TGTGCCAGCAGTTTGGACAATCAGCCCCAGCATTTT; CDR3aa: CASSLDNQPQHF; abundance: NA; v_gene: TRBV6-6; j_gene: TRBJ1-5; d_gene: NA
CDR3nt: TGTGCCAGCAGCCAGGGGTGGGGGCTGGATGAGCAGTTCTTC; CDR3aa: CASSQGWGLDEQFF; abundance: NA; v_gene: TRBV7-8; j_gene: TRBJ2-1; d_gene: NA
CDR3nt: TGTGCCAGCAGCCCGGGATCTAGCACAGATACGCAGTATTTT; CDR3aa: CASSPGSSTDTQYF; abundance: NA; v_gene: TRBV7-3; j_gene: TRBJ2-3; d_gene: NA
CDR3nt: TGTGCCAGCAGCCTGGGGACAGGGAGATACGAGCAGTACTTC; CDR3aa: CASSLGTGRYEQYF; abundance: once; v_gene: TRBV11-1; j_gene: TRBJ2-7; d_gene: TRBD1
CDR3nt: TGTGCCAGCAGCGCAGGGCGGGGCTTCAACGAGCAGTACTTC; CDR3aa: CASSAGRGFNEQYF; abundance: NA; v_gene: TRBV5-6; j_gene: TRBJ2-7; d_gene: NA
CDR3nt: TGTGCCAGCAGCTCCACGTACCAAGAGACCCAGTACTTC; CDR3aa: CASSSTYQETQYF; abundance: NA; v_gene: TRBV14; j_gene: TRBJ2-5; d_gene: NA
CDR3nt: TGCAGCGTTCGGGTTACCCTCTCTGGAAACACCATATATTTT; CDR3aa: CSVRVTLSGNTIYF; abundance: NA; v_gene: TRBV29-1; j_gene: TRBJ1-3; d_gene: NA
CDR3nt: TGTGCCTGGAGCGTACCCCACCAGGGACTGCGGACCCAGTACTTC; CDR3aa: CAWSVPHQGLRTQYF; abundance: NA; v_gene: TRBV30; j_gene: TRBJ2-5; d_gene: NA
CDR3nt: TGCGCCAGCAGCTTGAGGCAGAACACCGGGGAGCTGTTTTTT; CDR3aa: CASSLRQNTGELFF; abundance: NA; v_gene: TRBV5-1; j_gene: TRBJ2-2; d_gene: NA
CDR3nt: TGTGCCAGCAGCTTTTGGTCGGGGATATTGGGACAGCCCCAGCATTTT; CDR3aa: CASSFWSGILGQPQHF; abundance: NA; v_gene: TRBV5-6; j_gene: TRBJ1-5; d_gene: NA
CDR3nt: TGTGCCAGCAGCTTGGGAGGACTAGCGGGGGGGCGCACAGATACGCAGTATTTT; CDR3aa: CASSLGGLAGGRTDTQYF; abundance: NA; v_gene: TRBV5-4; j_gene: TRBJ2-3; d_gene: TRBD2
CDR3nt: TGTGCCAGCAGCCCCCCCCTCTCCGGGGATACGCAGTATTTT; CDR3aa: CASSPPLSGDTQYF; abundance: NA; v_gene: TRBV7-9; j_gene: TRBJ2-3; d_gene: NA
CDR3nt: TGTGCCAGCAGCCCCGGGGACAGGGTTTACGAGCAGTACTTC; CDR3aa: CASSPGDRVYEQYF; abundance: NA; v_gene: TRBV13; j_gene: TRBJ2-7; d_gene: TRBD1
CDR3nt: TGCAGCGGAACACTGATGAACACTGAAGCTTTCTTT; CDR3aa: CSGTLMNTEAFF; abundance: few; v_gene: TRBV29-1; j_gene: TRBJ1-1; d_gene: NA
CDR3nt: TGTGCCAGCAGCCTACAGCCGGATACGCAGTATTTT; CDR3aa: CASSLQPDTQYF; abundance: once; v_gene: TRBV7-3; j_gene: TRBJ2-3; d_gene: NA
CDR3nt: TGTGCCAGCAGTGCACAGGGTTATAATTCACCCCTCCACTTT; CDR3aa: CASSAQGYNSPLHF; abundance: NA; v_gene: TRBV25-1; j_gene: TRBJ1-6; d_gene: NA
CDR3nt: TGTGCCAGCAGCGTTTCCCCGGGCAGGGGGCTCAGCGAGCAGTACTTC; CDR3aa: CASSVSPGRGLSEQYF; abundance: once; v_gene: TRBV9; j_gene: TRBJ2-7; d_gene: TRBD1
CDR3nt: TGCGCCAGCAGCTTGGACAGGGCAGATGAAAAACTGTTTTTT; CDR3aa: CASSLDRADEKLFF; abundance: NA; v_gene: TRBV5-1; j_gene: TRBJ1-4; d_gene: NA
CDR3nt: TGTGCCAGCACCCCCCCCGGGCGGTTCGAAGCTTTCTTT; CDR3aa: CASTPPGRFEAFF; abundance: NA; v_gene: TRBV25-1; j_gene: TRBJ1-1; d_gene: NA
CDR3nt: TGTGCCAGCAGCTTACCCCGACTAGCGGGGGGGCAAGAGACCCAGTACTTC; CDR3aa: CASSLPRLAGGQETQYF; abundance: NA; v_gene: TRBV11-3; j_gene: TRBJ2-5; d_gene: TRBD2
CDR3nt: TGTGCCAGCAGCCCCCAACCCGGGACAGAGAACACCGGGGAGCTGTTTTTT; CDR3aa: CASSPQPGTENTGELFF; abundance: NA; v_gene: TRBV7-9; j_gene: TRBJ2-2; d_gene: TRBD1
CDR3nt: TGTGCCAGTAGTGCGGACAGGGGGCGTACGGGTGATACGCAGTATTTT; CDR3aa: CASSADRGRTGDTQYF; abundance: NA; v_gene: TRBV19; j_gene: TRBJ2-3; d_gene: TRBD1
CDR3nt: TGTGCCAGTAGCGGGACAGCCTCCTACAATGAGCAGTTCTTC; CDR3aa: CASSGTASYNEQFF; abundance: NA; v_gene: TRBV19; j_gene: TRBJ2-1; d_gene: TRBD1
CDR3nt: TGTGCCAGCAGTGCTGGACAGGGCTATGGCTACACCTTC; CDR3aa: CASSAGQGYGYTF; abundance: NA; v_gene: TRBV28; j_gene: TRBJ1-2; d_gene: TRBD1
CDR3nt: TGTGCCACTAAACAGGGACTAGGGAGCACAGATACGCAGTATTTT; CDR3aa: CATKQGLGSTDTQYF; abundance: once; v_gene: TRBV19; j_gene: TRBJ2-3; d_gene: TRBD2
CDR3nt: TGTGCCAGCAGCACGCTAGGGTCCTACGAGCAGTACTTC; CDR3aa: CASSTLGSYEQYF; abundance: NA; v_gene: TRBV7-8; j_gene: TRBJ2-7; d_gene: NA
CDR3nt: TGCGCCAGCAGCTTGGATCTCAGTGCAAATGAGCAGTTCTTC; CDR3aa: CASSLDLSANEQFF; abundance: NA; v_gene: TRBV5-1; j_gene: TRBJ2-1; d_gene: NA
CDR3nt: TGCGCCAGCAGCTTGGGAGGACTAGCTTCTCCCCATGAGCAGTTCTTC; CDR3aa: CASSLGGLASPHEQFF; abundance: NA; v_gene: TRBV5-1; j_gene: TRBJ2-1; d_gene: TRBD2
CDR3nt: TGTGCCAGTACCCCTAGCTCCTACAATGAGCAGTTCTTC; CDR3aa: CASTPSSYNEQFF; abundance: NA; v_gene: TRBV19; j_gene: TRBJ2-1; d_gene: NA
CDR3nt: TGTGCCAGCAGGACAGGGGACTTCTCTGGGGCCAACGTCCTGACTTTC; CDR3aa: CASRTGDFSGANVLTF; abundance: NA; v_gene: TRBV11-3; j_gene: TRBJ2-6; d_gene: TRBD1
CDR3nt: TGTGCCAGCAGCACCACCCGAGGGGTTTCTGGGGCCAACGTCCTGACTTTC; CDR3aa: CASSTTRGVSGANVLTF; abundance: NA; v_gene: TRBV7-9; j_gene: TRBJ2-6; d_gene: NA
CDR3nt: TGTGCCAGCAGTGAACAGGTGAACGAGCAGTACTTC; CDR3aa: CASSEQVNEQYF; abundance: NA; v_gene: TRBV6-1; j_gene: TRBJ2-7; d_gene: NA
CDR3nt: TGTGCCACCAACCGGGACTCTGCCGAGCAGTACTTC; CDR3aa: CATNRDSAEQYF; abundance: NA; v_gene: TRBV5-4; j_gene: TRBJ2-7; d_gene: NA
CDR3nt: TGCGCCAGCAGCTTGGGCCAGGGCTCCTACAATGAGCAGTTCTTC; CDR3aa: CASSLGQGSYNEQFF; abundance: NA; v_gene: TRBV5-1; j_gene: TRBJ2-1; d_gene: NA
CDR3nt: TGTGCCAGCAGCCTAGGGGCAGGCGAGCAGTTCTTC; CDR3aa: CASSLGAGEQFF; abundance: NA; v_gene: TRBV11-2; j_gene: TRBJ2-1; d_gene: NA
CDR3nt: TGTGCCTGGGGGGATGGACGGAGCTCCTATAATTCACCCCTCCACTTT; CDR3aa: CAWGDGRSSYNSPLHF; abundance: NA; v_gene: TRBV30; j_gene: TRBJ1-6; d_gene: NA
CDR3nt: TGTGCCAGCACCTGGGGACAGTCCTACGAGCAGTACTTC; CDR3aa: CASTWGQSYEQYF; abundance: once; v_gene: TRBV7-8; j_gene: TRBJ2-7; d_gene: TRBD1
CDR3nt: TGCGCCAGCAGAGGGGACGGGAATGAAAAACTGTTTTTT; CDR3aa: CASRGDGNEKLFF; abundance: NA; v_gene: TRBV5-1; j_gene: TRBJ1-4; d_gene: NA
CDR3nt: TGTGCCAGCAGCCGCACGAGAGCTCCCGGCAACGAGCAGTACTTC; CDR3aa: CASSRTRAPGNEQYF; abundance: NA; v_gene: TRBV5-4; j_gene: TRBJ2-7; d_gene: NA
CDR3nt: TGCGCCAGCAGTACCGGGGAGGGCGGTAGGGAGACCCAGTACTTC; CDR3aa: CASSTGEGGRETQYF; abundance: NA; v_gene: TRBV5-1; j_gene: TRBJ2-5; d_gene: TRBD2
CDR3nt: TGCGCCAGCAGCTCGGGACATATCTCCTACGAGCAGTACTTC; CDR3aa: CASSSGHISYEQYF; abundance: NA; v_gene: TRBV5-1; j_gene: TRBJ2-7; d_gene: NA